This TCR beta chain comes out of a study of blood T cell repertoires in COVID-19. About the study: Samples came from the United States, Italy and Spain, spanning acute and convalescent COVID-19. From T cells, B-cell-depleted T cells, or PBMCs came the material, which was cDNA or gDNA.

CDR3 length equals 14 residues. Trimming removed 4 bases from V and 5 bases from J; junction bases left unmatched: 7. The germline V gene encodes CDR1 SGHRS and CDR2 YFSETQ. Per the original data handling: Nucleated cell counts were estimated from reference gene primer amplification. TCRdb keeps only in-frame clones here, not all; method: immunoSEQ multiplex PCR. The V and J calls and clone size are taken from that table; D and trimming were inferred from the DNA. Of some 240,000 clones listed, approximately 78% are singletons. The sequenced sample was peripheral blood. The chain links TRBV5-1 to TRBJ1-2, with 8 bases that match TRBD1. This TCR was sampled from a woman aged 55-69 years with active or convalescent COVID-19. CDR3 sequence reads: CASSPDRDWYGYTF. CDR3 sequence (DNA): TGCGCCAGCAGCCCGGACAGGGATTGGTATGGCTACACCTTC.